This entry lists 5 T cell receptor beta chains sequenced from one sample in a study of identical twins. TCRdb reanalysed the 5' RACE reads using MiXCR and keeps one entry per CDR3 protein. The sample has hundreds of thousands of distinct CDR3 sequences, 21% seen once; the top ten hold about 4.3%. This sample was shared with a second study, whose subject was T cells expressing NK-cell markers.

The sequenced material came from PBMCs. These receptors were collected from a woman between 18 and 30 years old in good health.

This clonotype was recorded a few times. The chain is built from TRBV6-5 and TRBJ2-7; D is uncertain. Per the germline V gene, CDR1 is MNHEY and CDR2 is SVGAGI. The CDR3 spans 14 residues. V shed 2 bases and J shed 3 bases, with 11 bases lying between them. The CDR3 is CASSYRLGNYEQYF. In nucleotides, the CDR3 is TGTGCCAGCAGTTACAGACTCGGAAACTACGAGCAGTACTTC.

The chain uses TRBV12-3 or TRBV12-4 and TRBJ2-7, with a tentative D call TRBD1 (6 bases). With 5 bases removed from V and 1 base from J, the gap between germline ends came to 15 bases. The CDR3 covers 15 residues. CDR3 region: CASSHRDAISYEQYF. As DNA, the CDR3 is TGTGCCAGCAGTCACAGGGACGCTATTTCCTACGAGCAGTACTTC.

The V and J genes are TRBV5-6 and TRBJ2-7; 11 positions agree with TRBD2. The CDR3 totals 15 residues. Germline-derived CDR1 and CDR2 are SGHDT and YYEEEE. V gave up 2 bases and J gave up 2 bases; unmatched junction bases: 3. The chain's CDR3 is CASSFMTSGAYEQYF. The CDR3 DNA follows: TGTGCCAGCAGCTTTATGACTAGCGGGGCCTACGAGCAGTACTTC.

The V gene is TRBV20-1, the J gene TRBJ2-1; D possibly corresponds to TRBD2 (6 bases). The germline V gene encodes CDR1 DFQATT and CDR2 SNEGSKA (reference sequence). CDR3 length: 11 amino acids. The CDR3 DNA follows: TGCAGCGTGGGAGGCCACAATGAGCAGTTCTTC. It is translated as CSVGGHNEQFF.

The rearrangement joins TRBV7-3 to TRBJ2-7; the D gene is possibly TRBD2 (6 bases). Trimming took 2 bases from V and 0 from J, leaving 11 bases between them. Germline-derived CDR1 and CDR2 are SGHTA and FQGTGA. This CDR3 is built from 15 residues. CDR3 in DNA: TGTGCCAGCAGCTTACTGGAGGGAGGCTCCTACGAGCAGTACTTC. Amino acids: CASSLLEGGSYEQYF.